This T cell receptor (beta chain) was obtained from a study of shared clonotypes between healthy human individuals. Overall study findings and caveats: Apart from blood, nothing was sampled; tissue repertoires likely differ. Generation probability values for non-shared clonotypes were lower than those for clonotypes shared by all four donors. About 5% of naive CD4 clonotypes were shared across a few donors.

As regards this clone: The antigen is unknown.

This table comes from immunoSEQ multiplex PCR, and its TCRdb copy is limited to in-frame clones, with some not included. Counted here are some 2,100,000 clones, 90% to 95% occurring once; the ten biggest clones make up under 2%. The germline V gene encodes CDR1 SGDLS and CDR2 YYNGEE. The CDR3 covers 15 residues. V was cut by 2 bases and J by 1 base, with 13 bases left in between. CD45RO-negative, CCR7-positively selected cells formed the naive CD8 fraction, excluding terminally differentiated effector memory CD45RA+ cells. The specimen was naive CD8+ T cells from PBMCs. The sequence was collected from a man aged 18 to 29 in good health. Some clones in this sample may be carry-over from other donors' samples. This sequence joins TRBV9 and TRBJ2-7; possibly TRBD2 for D (6 bases). The CDR3 sequence: CASSVRGTMSYEQYF. Here the CDR3 DNA reads TGTGCCAGCAGCGTCCGCGGGACCATGTCCTACGAGCAGTACTTC. The variable domain in full, completed from reference TRBV9 and TRBJ2-7, reads DSGVTQTPKHLITATGQRVTLRCSPRSGDLSVYWYQQSLDQGLQFLIQYYNGEERAKGNILERFSAQQFPDLHSELNLSSLELGDSALYFCASSVRGTMSYEQYFGPGTRLTVT.